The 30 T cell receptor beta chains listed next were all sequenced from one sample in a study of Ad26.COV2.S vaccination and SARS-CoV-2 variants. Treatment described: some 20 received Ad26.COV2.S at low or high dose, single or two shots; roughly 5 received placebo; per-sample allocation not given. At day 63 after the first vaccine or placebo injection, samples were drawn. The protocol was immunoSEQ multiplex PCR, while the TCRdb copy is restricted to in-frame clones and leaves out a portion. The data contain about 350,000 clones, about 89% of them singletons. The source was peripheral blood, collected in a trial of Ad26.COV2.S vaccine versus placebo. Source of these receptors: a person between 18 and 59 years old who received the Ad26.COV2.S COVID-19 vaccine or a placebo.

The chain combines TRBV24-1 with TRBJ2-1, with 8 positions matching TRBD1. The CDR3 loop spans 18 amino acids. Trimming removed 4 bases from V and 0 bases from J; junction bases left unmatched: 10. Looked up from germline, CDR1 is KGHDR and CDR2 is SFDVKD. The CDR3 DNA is TGTGCCACCAGTGACCACGGACAGGGCTCGAGCTCCTACAATGAGCAGTTCTTC. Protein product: CATSDHGQGSSSYNEQFF.

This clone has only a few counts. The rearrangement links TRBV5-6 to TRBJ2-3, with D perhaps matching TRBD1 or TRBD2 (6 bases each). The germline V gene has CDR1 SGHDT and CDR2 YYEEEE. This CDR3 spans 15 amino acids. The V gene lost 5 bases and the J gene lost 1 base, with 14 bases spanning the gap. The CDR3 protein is CASRLWGAGTDTQYF. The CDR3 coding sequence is TGTGCCAGCAGGCTGTGGGGGGCTGGCACAGATACGCAGTATTTT.

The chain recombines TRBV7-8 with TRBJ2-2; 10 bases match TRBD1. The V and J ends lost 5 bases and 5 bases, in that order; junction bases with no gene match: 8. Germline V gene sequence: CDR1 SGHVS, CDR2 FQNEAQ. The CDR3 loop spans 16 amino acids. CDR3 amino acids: CASSPLDRGNTGELFF. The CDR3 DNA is TGTGCCAGCAGCCCTCTGGACAGGGGGAATACCGGGGAGCTGTTTTTT.

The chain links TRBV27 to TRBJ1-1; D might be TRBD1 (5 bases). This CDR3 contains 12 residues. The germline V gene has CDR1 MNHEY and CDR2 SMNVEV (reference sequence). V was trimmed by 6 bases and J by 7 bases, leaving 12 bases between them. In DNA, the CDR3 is TGTGCCAGCAGGACCGGGGCGGGTGAAGCTTTCTTT. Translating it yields CASRTGAGEAFF.

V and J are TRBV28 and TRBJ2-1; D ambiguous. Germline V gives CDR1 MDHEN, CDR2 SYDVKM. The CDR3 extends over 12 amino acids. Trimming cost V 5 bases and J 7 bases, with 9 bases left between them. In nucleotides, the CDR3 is TGTGCCAGCAGTATCAACCCAAATGAGCAGTTCTTC. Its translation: CASSINPNEQFF.

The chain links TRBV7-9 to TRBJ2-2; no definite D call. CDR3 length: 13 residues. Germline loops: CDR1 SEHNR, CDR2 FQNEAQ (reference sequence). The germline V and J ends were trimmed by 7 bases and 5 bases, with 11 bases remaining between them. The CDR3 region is CASKPGGTGELFF. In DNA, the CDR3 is TGTGCCAGCAAGCCGGGTGGGACCGGGGAGCTGTTTTTT.

CDR3 loop: CASSLGGPLNSPLHF. DNA of the CDR3: TGCGCCAGCAGCCTGGGGGGACCGCTTAATTCACCCCTCCACTTT. The chain uses TRBV5-1 and TRBJ1-6; a possible D gene is TRBD1 (5 bases). Trimming removed 4 bases from V and 6 bases from J, with 14 bases in between. The germline V gene encodes CDR1 SGHRS and CDR2 YFSETQ. This CDR3 has 15 amino acids.

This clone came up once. CDR3 DNA: TGTGCCATCAGTGATTTAAGGGGGAATGAGCAGTTCTTC. It codes for CAISDLRGNEQFF. The rearrangement links TRBV10-3 to TRBJ2-1; D possibly corresponds to TRBD1 (6 bases). CDR3 length: 13 residues. The V gene's germline CDR1 is ENHRY and CDR2 SYGVKD. Trimming left V 3 bases short and J 7 bases short, with 10 bases between.

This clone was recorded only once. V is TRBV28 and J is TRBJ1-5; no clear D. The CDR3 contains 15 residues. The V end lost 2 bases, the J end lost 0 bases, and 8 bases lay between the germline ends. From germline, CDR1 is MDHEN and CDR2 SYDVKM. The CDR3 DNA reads TGTGCCAGCAGTTTACCCCGGCATAGCAATCAGCCCCAGCATTTT. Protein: CASSLPRHSNQPQHF.

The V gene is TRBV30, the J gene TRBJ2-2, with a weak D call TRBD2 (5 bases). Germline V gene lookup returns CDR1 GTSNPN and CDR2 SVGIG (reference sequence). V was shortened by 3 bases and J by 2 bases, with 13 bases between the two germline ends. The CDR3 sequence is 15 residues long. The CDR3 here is CAWRPTRINTGELFF. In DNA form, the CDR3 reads TGTGCCTGGAGACCTACTAGAATTAACACCGGGGAGCTGTTTTTT.

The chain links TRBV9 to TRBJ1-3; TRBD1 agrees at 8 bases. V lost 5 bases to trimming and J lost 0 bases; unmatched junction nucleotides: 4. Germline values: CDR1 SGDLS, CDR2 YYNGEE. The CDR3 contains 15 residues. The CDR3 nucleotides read TGTGCCAGCAGTGATACAGGGGGCTCTGGAAACACCATATATTTT. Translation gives CASSDTGGSGNTIYF.

CDR3 sequence reads: CASSVEGSTGELFF. The CDR3 DNA is TGTGCCAGCAGCGTAGAGGGAAGCACCGGGGAGCTGTTTTTT. This chain uses TRBV9 with TRBJ2-2, with unresolved D. Trimming removed 0 bases at V and 4 bases at J, with 7 bases between. CDR3 size: 14 residues. CDR1 and CDR2 from the germline V gene are SGDLS and YYNGEE. The whole variable domain, remainder taken from reference TRBV9 and TRBJ2-2, is DSGVTQTPKHLITATGQRVTLRCSPRSGDLSVYWYQQSLDQGLQFLIQYYNGEERAKGNILERFSAQQFPDLHSELNLSSLELGDSALYFCASSVEGSTGELFFGEGSRLTVL.

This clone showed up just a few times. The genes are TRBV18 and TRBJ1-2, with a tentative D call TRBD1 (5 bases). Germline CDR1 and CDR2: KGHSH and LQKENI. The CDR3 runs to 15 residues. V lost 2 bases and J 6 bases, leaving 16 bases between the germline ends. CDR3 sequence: CASSPRQRQGDGYTF. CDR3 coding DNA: TGTGCCAGCTCACCAAGACAGAGGCAGGGTGATGGCTACACCTTC.

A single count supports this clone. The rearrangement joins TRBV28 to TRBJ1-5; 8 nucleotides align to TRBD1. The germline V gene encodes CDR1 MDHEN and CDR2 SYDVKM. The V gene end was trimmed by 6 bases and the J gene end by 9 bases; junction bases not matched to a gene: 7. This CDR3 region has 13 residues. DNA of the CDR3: TGTGCCAGCAGATCAGGGGGCACGATGCCCCAGCATTTT. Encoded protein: CASRSGGTMPQHF.

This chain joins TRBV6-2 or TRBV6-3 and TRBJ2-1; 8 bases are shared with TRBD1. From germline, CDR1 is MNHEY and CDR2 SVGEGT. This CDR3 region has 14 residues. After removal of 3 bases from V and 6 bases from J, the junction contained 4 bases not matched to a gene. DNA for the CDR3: TGTGCCAGCAGTTATCTGGACAGGGCCAATGAGCAGTTCTTC. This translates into CASSYLDRANEQFF.

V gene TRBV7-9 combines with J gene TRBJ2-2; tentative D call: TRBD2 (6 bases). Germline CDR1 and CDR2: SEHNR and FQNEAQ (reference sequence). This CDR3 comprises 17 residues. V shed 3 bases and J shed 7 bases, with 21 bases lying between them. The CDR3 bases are TGTGCCAGCAGCTTTCTGGGTCGGGGAGGTACGGACGGGGAGCTGTTTTTT. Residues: CASSFLGRGGTDGELFF.

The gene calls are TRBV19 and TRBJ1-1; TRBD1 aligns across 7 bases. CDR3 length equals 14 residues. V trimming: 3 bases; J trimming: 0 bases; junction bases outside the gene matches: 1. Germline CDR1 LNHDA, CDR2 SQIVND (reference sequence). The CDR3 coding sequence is TGTGCCAGTAGTATGGACAGGCTGAACACTGAAGCTTTCTTT. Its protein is CASSMDRLNTEAFF.

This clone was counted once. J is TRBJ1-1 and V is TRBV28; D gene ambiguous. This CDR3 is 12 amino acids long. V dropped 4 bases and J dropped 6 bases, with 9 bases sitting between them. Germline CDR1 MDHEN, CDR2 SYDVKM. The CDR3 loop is CASSSPQAEAFF. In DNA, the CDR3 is TGTGCCAGCAGTTCCCCCCAAGCTGAAGCTTTCTTT.

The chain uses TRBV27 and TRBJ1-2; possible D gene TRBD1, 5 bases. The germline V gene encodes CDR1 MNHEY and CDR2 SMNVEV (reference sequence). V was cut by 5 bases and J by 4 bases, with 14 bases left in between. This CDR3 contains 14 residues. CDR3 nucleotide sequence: TGTGCCAGCAGTGTGACAGCCACGACCTATGGCTACACCTTC. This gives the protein CASSVTATTYGYTF.

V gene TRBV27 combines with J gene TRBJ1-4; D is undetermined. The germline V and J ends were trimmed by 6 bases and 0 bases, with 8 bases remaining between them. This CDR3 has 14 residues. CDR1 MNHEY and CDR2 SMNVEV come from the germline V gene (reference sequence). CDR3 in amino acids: CASRREATNEKLFF. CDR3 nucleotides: TGTGCCAGCAGACGCGAGGCAACTAATGAAAAACTGTTTTTT.

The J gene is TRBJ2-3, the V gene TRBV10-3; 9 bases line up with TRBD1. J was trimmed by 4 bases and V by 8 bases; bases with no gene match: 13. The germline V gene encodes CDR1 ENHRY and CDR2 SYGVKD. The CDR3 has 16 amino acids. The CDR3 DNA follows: TGTGCCATCTCCCCTGGGGGGACAGGGAGTTCAGATACGCAGTATTTT. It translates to CAISPGGTGSSDTQYF.

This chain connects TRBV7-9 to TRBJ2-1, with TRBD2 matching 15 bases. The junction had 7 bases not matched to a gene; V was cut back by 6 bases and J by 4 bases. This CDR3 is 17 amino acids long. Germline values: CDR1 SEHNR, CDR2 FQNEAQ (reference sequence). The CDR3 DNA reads TGTGCCAGCAGTCCCGGACTAGCGGGGGGGAAGTACAATGAGCAGTTCTTC. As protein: CASSPGLAGGKYNEQFF. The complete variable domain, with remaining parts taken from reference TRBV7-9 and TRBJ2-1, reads DTGVSQNPRHKITKRGQNVTFRCDPISEHNRLYWYRQTLGQGPEFLTYFQNEAQLEKSRLLSDRFSAERPKGSFSTLEIQRTEQGDSAMYLCASSPGLAGGKYNEQFFGPGTRLTVL.

The CDR3 loop is CASSNLSTGTVGEKLFF. CDR3 coding DNA: TGTGCCAGCAGCAATCTTAGCACCGGGACAGTCGGTGAAAAACTGTTTTTT. The chain has TRBV21-1 and TRBJ1-4; the table's D call, TRBD1, was not checked against the DNA. TRBV21-1 is an annotated pseudogene. This CDR3 is built from 17 residues.

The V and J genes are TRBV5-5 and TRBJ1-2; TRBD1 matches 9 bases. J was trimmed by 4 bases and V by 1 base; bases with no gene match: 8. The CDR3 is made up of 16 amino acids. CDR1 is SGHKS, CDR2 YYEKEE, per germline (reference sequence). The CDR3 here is CASSLRDRVVGYGYTF. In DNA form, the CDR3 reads TGTGCCAGCAGCTTGAGGGACAGGGTAGTTGGCTATGGCTACACCTTC.

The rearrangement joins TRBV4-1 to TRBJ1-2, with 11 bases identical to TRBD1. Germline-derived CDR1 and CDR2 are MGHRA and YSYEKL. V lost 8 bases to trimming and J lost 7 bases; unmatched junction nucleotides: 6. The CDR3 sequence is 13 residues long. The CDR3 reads CASGRDRGSGYTF. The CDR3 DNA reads TGCGCCAGCGGTAGGGACAGGGGGTCTGGCTACACCTTC.

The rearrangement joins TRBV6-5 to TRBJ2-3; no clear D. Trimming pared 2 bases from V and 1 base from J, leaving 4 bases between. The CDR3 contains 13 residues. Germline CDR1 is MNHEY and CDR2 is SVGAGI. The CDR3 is CASSYGGTDTQYF. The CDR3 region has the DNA TGTGCCAGCAGTTACGGGGGCACAGATACGCAGTATTTT.

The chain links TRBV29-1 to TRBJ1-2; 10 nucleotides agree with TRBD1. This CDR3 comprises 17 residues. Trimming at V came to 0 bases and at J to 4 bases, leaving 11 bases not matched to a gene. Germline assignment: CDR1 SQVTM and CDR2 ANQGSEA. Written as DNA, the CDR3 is TGCAGCGTTGAAGATTTGCGACAGGGGGCTGATCGCTATGGCTACACCTTC. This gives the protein CSVEDLRQGADRYGYTF. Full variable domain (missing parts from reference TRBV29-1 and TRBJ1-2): SAVISQKPSRDICQRGTSLTIQCQVDSQVTMMFWYRQQPGQSLTLIATANQGSEATYESGFVIDKFPISRPNLTFSTLTVSNMSPEDSSIYLCSVEDLRQGADRYGYTFGSGTRLTVV.

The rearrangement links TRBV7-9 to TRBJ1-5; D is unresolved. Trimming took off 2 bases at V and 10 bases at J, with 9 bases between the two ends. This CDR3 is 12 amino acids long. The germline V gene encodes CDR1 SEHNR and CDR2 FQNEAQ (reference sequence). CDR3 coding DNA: TGTGCCAGCAGCTTACCCCCCCACCCCCAGCATTTT. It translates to CASSLPPHPQHF.

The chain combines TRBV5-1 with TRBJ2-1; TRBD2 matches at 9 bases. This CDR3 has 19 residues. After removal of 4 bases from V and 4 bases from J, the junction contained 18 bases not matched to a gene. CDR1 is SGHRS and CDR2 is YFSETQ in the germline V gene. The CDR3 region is CASSHQGLAGTTTYNEQFF. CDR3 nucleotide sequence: TGCGCCAGCAGCCATCAGGGGCTAGCGGGAACTACGACTTACAATGAGCAGTTCTTC.

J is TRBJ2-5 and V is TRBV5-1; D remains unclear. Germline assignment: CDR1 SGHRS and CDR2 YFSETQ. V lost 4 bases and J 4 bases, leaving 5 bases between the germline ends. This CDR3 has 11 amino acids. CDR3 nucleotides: TGCGCCAGCAGCGACACAGAGACCCAGTACTTC. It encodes CASSDTETQYF.